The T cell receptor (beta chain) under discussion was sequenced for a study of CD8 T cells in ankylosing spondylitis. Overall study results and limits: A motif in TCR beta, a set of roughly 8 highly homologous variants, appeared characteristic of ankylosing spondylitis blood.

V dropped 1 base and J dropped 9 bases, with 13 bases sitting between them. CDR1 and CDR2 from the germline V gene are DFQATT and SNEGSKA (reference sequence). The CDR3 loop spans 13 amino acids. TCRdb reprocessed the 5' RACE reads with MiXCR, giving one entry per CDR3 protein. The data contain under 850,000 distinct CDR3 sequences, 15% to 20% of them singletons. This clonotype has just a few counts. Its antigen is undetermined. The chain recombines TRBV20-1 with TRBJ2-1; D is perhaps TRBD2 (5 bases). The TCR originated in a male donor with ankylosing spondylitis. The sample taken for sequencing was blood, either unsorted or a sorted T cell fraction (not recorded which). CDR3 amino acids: CSARVWEWIEQFF. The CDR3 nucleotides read TGCAGTGCTAGAGTGTGGGAGTGGATTGAGCAGTTCTTC.